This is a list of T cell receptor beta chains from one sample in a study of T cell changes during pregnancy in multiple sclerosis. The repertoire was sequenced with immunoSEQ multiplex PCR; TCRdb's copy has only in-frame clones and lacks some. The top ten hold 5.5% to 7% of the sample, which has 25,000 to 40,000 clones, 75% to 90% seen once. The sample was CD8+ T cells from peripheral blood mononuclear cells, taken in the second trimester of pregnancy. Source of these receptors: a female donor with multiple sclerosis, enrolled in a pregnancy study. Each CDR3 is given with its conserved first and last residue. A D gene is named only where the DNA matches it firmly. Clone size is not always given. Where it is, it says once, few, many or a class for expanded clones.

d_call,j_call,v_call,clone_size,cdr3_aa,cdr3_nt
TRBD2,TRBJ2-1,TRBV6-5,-,CATKPFSGNNNEQFF,TGTGCCACCAAGCCTTTTAGCGGGAACAACAATGAGCAGTTCTTC
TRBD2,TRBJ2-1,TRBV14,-,CASSQDLGRELAYVSEQFF,TGTGCCAGCAGCCAAGATCTAGGGAGGGAACTAGCGTACGTCAGTGAGCAGTTCTTC
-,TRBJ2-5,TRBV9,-,CASSVAEYETQYF,TGTGCCAGCAGCGTAGCAGAATACGAGACCCAGTACTTC
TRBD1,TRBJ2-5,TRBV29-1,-,CSVQGGQGREQYF,TGCAGCGTTCAAGGGGGACAGGGGCGAGAGCAGTACTTC
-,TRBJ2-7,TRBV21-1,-,CASSKVGLGPYEQYF,TGTGCCAGCAGCAAAGTGGGACTAGGCCCCTACGAGCAGTACTTC
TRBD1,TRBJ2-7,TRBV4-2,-,CASSPRDSSTYEQYF,TGTGCCAGCAGCCCCCGGGACAGTAGCACCTACGAGCAGTACTTC
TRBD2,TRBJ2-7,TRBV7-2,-,CASSWTSGPGAYEQYF,TGTGCCAGCAGCTGGACTAGCGGCCCCGGGGCCTACGAGCAGTACTTC
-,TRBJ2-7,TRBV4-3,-,CASSQDPGSSYEQYF,TGCGCCAGCAGCCAAGACCCCGGTAGCTCCTACGAGCAGTACTTC
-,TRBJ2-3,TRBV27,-,CASSLRGGTDTQYF,TGTGCCAGCAGTTTACGGGGAGGCACAGATACGCAGTATTTT
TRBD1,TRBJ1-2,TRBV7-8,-,CASSSTGADYGYTF,TGTGCCAGCAGCTCCACAGGGGCCGACTATGGCTACACCTTC
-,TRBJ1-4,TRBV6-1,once,CASSEVNPAINEKLFF,TGTGCCAGCAGTGAAGTTAACCCCGCTATTAATGAAAAACTGTTTTTT
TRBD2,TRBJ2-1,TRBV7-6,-,CASSPYTSGGEQFF,TGTGCCAGCAGCCCATACACTAGCGGAGGTGAGCAGTTCTTC
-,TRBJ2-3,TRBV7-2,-,CASSPGIYPTDTQYF,TGTGCCAGCAGCCCCGGGATCTATCCCACAGATACGCAGTATTTT
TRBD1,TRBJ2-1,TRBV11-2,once,CASSLAQGFHNEQFF,TGTGCCAGCAGCTTAGCACAGGGGTTTCACAATGAGCAGTTCTTC
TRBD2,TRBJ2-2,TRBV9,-,CASSVGAGGPIGELFF,TGTGCCAGCAGCGTAGGAGCGGGAGGGCCCATCGGGGAGCTGTTTTTT
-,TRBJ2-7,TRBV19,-,CASSNWDTSYEQYF,TGTGCCAGTAGTAACTGGGACACGTCCTACGAGCAGTACTTC
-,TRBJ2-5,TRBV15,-,CATSRDKGLPQETRYF,TGTGCCACCAGCAGAGATAAGGGACTTCCCCAAGAGACCCGGTACTTC